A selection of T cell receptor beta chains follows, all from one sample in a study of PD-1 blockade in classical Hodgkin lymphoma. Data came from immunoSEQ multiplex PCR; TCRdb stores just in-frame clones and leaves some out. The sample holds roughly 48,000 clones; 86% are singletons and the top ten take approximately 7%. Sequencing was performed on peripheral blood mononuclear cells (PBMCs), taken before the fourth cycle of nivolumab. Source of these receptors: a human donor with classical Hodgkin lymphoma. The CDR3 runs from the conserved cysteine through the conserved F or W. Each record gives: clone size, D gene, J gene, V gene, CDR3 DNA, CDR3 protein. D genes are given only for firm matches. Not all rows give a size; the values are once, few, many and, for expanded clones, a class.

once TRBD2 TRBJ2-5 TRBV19 TGTGCCAGTAGTCGGTTGGGGACTAGCGGTTCCGTGACCCAGTACTTC CASSRLGTSGSVTQYF
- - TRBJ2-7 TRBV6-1 TGTGCCAGCAGTGAAATGGGGGCTCAGGAGCAGTACTTC CASSEMGAQEQYF
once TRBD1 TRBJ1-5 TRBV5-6 TGTGCCAGCAGCTACGGGACAGGGGGCCACCAGCCCCAGCATTTT CASSYGTGGHQPQHF
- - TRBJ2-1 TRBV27 TGTGCCAGCAGTTTTGGGAGAGAGCAGTTCTTC CASSFGREQFF
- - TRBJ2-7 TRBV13 TGTGCCAGCAGTCGGTCCAAAGGTCGCTCCTACGAGCAGTACTTC CASSRSKGRSYEQYF
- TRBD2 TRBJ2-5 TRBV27 TGTGCCAGCAGTTTGGCCCCCCCTGGCGGGGGAGAACAAGAGACCCAGTACTTC CASSLAPPGGGEQETQYF
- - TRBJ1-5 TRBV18 TGTGCCAGCTCACTTGACCGCGGAGAACCCCAGCATTTT CASSLDRGEPQHF
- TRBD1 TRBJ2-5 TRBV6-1 TGTGCCAGCAGGACAGGGGGGCAAGAGACCCAGTACTTC CASRTGGQETQYF
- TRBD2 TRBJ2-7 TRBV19 TGTGCCAGTTCCTGGGGACTAGAGTACGAGCAGTACTTC CASSWGLEYEQYF
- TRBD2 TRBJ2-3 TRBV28 TGTGCCAGCAGTTCTACTAGCGGAGTCACAGATACGCAGTATTTT CASSSTSGVTDTQYF
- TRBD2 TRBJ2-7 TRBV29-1 TGCAGCGTTGGGGCGGGGGGGCCCTACGAGCAGTACTTC CSVGAGGPYEQYF
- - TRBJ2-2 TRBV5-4 TGTGCCAGCAGCTTGGACGGGAACACCGGGGAGCTGTTTTTT CASSLDGNTGELFF
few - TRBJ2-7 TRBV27 TGTGCCAGCAGTTTTGTAGGGTCCCCTCACGAGCAGTACTTC CASSFVGSPHEQYF
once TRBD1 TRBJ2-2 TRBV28 TGTGCCAGCAGTTTAAAACAGGGGGCCGGGGAGCTGTTTTTT CASSLKQGAGELFF
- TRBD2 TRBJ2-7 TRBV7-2 TGTGCCAGCAGCTTAGTACTAGCGGGGTCCTACGAGCAGTACTTC CASSLVLAGSYEQYF
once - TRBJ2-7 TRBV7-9 TGTGCCAGCAGCTTATCCCACGCGTCGACAGTCCCGGACTTC CASSLSHASTVPDF
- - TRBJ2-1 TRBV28 TGTGCCAGCAGTTTCAATGAGCAGTTCTTC CASSFNEQFF
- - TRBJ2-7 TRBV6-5 TGTGCCAGCAGTTACCTACTTTCAAGTACAGTCCACGAGCAGTACTTC CASSYLLSSTVHEQYF
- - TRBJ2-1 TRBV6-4 TGTGCCAGCAGTGTGGCTGGGAACAATGAGCAGTTCTTC CASSVAGNNEQFF
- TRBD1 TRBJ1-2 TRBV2 TGTGCCACCGGGACAGGGAACTATGGCTACACCTTC CATGTGNYGYTF
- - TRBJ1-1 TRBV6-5 TGTGCCAGCGGGGGATCTGGGGCCGCTGAAGCTTTCTTT CASGGSGAAEAFF
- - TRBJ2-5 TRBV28 TGTGCCAGCAGTTTAAGAGGGGGACTCCAAGAGACCCAGTACTTC CASSLRGGLQETQYF
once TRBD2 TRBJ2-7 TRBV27 TGTGCCAGCAGTTTATTAAGCGGGAGGGACCGCAACGAGCAGTACTTC CASSLLSGRDRNEQYF
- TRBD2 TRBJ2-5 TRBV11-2 TGTGCCAGCACGGGGACTAGCGGTGGCCAAGAGACCCAGTACTTC CASTGTSGGQETQYF
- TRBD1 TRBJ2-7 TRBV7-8 TGTGCCAGCAGCCCATTGACAGGGACAATAGGTTCCTACGAGCAGTACTTC CASSPLTGTIGSYEQYF
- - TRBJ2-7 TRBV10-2 TGCGCCAGCAGTGTCGACAGGATCAACGAGCAGTACTTC CASSVDRINEQYF
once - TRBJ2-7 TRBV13 TGTGCCAGCAGCTTAGCGGGAGCTTTATACGAGCAGTACTTC CASSLAGALYEQYF
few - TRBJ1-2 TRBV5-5 TGTGCCAGCAGCTCCAGGGACCGCTATGGCTACACCTTC CASSSRDRYGYTF
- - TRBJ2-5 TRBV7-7 TGTGCCAGCAGCGATGACAGACAAGAGACCCAGTACTTC CASSDDRQETQYF
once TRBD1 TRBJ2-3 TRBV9 TGTGCCAGCAGCCCCCGGACAGGGGGCACAGATACGCAGTATTTT CASSPRTGGTDTQYF